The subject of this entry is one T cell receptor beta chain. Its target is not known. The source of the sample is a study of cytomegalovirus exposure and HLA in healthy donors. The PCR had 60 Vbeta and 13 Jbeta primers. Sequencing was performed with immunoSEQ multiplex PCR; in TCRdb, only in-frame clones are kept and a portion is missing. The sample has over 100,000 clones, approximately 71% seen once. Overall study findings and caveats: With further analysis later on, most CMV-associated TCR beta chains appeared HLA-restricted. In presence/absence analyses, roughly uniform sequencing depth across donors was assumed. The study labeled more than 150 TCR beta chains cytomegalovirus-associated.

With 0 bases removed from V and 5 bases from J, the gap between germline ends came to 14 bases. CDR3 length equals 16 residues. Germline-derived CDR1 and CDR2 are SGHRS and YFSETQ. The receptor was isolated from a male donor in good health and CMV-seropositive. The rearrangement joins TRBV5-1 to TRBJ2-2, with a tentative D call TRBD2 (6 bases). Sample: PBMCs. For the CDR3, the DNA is TGCGCCAGCAGCTTGGAAGTTCGGGAGAGGACCGGGGAGCTGTTTTTT. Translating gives CASSLEVRERTGELFF.